The rows below give T cell receptor beta chains drawn from one sample of a study of blood T cells in healthy people across ages. Using its own MiXCR run on the 5' RACE reads, TCRdb lists one record per CDR3 protein. The top ten hold around 15% of the sample, which has some 900,000 distinct CDR3 sequences, around 46% seen once. Specimen: blood. The source is a man aged 30-40 years in good health. The CDR3 runs from the conserved cysteine through the conserved F or W. Each record gives: D gene, clone size, V gene, J gene, CDR3 DNA, CDR3 protein. The D gene is left open where the match is weak. Clone size is stated in some rows and not others, as once, few, many or a class when expanded.

>NA|NA|TRBV20-1|TRBJ1-5
TGCAGTGCCGACAGGAGCAATAGCAATCAGCCCCAGCATTTT
CSADRSNSNQPQHF
>TRBD2|NA|TRBV7-9|TRBJ2-3
TGTGCCAGCAGCTTATCCTCGCGGGGGGCGTCAGATACGCAGTATTTT
CASSLSSRGASDTQYF
>TRBD2|NA|TRBV6-5|TRBJ2-5
TGTGCCAGCAGTCCCAAGACTAGCGGTGAGACCCAGTACTTC
CASSPKTSGETQYF
>NA|NA|TRBV30|TRBJ2-5
TGTGCCTGGAGCGTGGGACGGACTAACGAAGAGACCCAGTACTTC
CAWSVGRTNEETQYF
>NA|NA|TRBV5-1|TRBJ2-5
TGCGCCAGCAGCTTGGTAGGCAGTGACGAGACCCAGTACTTC
CASSLVGSDETQYF
>TRBD2|once|TRBV19|TRBJ2-5
TGTGCCAGTAGTATAAAACTAGCGGGGGCCCAAGAGACCCAGTACTTC
CASSIKLAGAQETQYF
>NA|NA|TRBV12-3/TRBV12-4|TRBJ2-7
TGTGCCAGCAGTTTAGCAGGGAGAACAAAATCCGACGAGCAGTACTTC
CASSLAGRTKSDEQYF
>NA|NA|TRBV24-1|TRBJ2-3
TGTGCCACCAGTGACCCCCAAAGGGCCACAGATACGCAGTATTTT
CATSDPQRATDTQYF
>TRBD1|few|TRBV7-2|TRBJ1-6
TGTGCCAGCAGCCCGGTGGGGACAGATAATTCACCCCTCCACTTT
CASSPVGTDNSPLHF
>NA|NA|TRBV7-2|TRBJ1-4
TGTGCCAGCAGACCGGGGGCGCGGGGTGAAAAACTGTTTTTT
CASRPGARGEKLFF